The clone carrying this T cell receptor (beta chain) was picked up one time. This sample was taken from a study of regulatory and conventional T cells in RAG deficiency. Measured with immunoSEQ multiplex PCR; TCRdb has only the in-frame clones, and not every one. The repertoire includes around 29,000 clones, 96% of them detected once, and about 0.4% sits in the top ten. Conventional CD4+ T cells were sorted from blood as CD25-low CD127-high cells. The CDR3 is made up of 18 amino acids. This sample also appeared in a second study, on regulatory T cells. Per that study: Primers: 52 TRBV forward and 13 TRBJ reverse.

This clonotype was obtained from a human donor in good health. This chain links TRBV21-1 with TRBJ2-7; the table's D call, TRBD1, has no DNA check behind it. TRBV21-1 is described as a pseudogene. The sample was CD25- CD4+ T cells sorted from blood. DNA for the CDR3: TGTGCCAGCAGGACCGAGGGACAGGGACCGATTGGGTCCTACGAGCAGTACTTC. Translation gives CASRTEGQGPIGSYEQYF.